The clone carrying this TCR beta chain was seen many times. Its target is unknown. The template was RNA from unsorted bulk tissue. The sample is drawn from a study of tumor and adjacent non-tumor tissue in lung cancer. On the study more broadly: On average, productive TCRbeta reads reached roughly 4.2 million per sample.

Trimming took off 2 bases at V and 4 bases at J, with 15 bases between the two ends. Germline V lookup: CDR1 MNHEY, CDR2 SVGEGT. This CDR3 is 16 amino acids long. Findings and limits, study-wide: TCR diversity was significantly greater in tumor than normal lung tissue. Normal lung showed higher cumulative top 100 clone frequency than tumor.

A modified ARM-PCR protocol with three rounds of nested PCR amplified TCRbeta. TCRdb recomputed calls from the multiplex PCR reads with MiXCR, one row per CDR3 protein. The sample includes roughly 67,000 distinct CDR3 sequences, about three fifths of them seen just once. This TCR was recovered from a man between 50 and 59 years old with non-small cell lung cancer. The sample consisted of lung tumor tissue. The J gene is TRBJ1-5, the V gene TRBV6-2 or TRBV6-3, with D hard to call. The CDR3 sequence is CASSYSGRSRNQPQHF. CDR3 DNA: TGTGCCAGCAGTTACAGCGGGAGAAGTCGAAATCAGCCCCAGCATTTT.